This TCR beta chain originates from a study of cytomegalovirus exposure and HLA in healthy donors. With 60 Vbeta and 13 Jbeta primers, the PCR was carried out. TCRdb keeps only in-frame clones here, not all; method: immunoSEQ multiplex PCR. Of some 130,000 clones in the sample, about four fifths were seen once. Only a few counts were recorded for this clone. The CDR3 contains 14 residues. Germline CDR1 reads GTSNPN; CDR2 reads SVGIG (reference sequence). Trimming left V 2 bases short and J 5 bases short, with 13 bases between. The chain links TRBV30 to TRBJ1-5; TRBD1 is a possible D gene (5 bases). Sequencing used PBMCs. The TCR was taken from a woman aged 40-49 years in good health and CMV-seronegative. CDR3: CAWSTGGVHQPQHF. The CDR3 region has the DNA TGTGCCTGGAGTACGGGGGGGGTCCATCAGCCCCAGCATTTT.